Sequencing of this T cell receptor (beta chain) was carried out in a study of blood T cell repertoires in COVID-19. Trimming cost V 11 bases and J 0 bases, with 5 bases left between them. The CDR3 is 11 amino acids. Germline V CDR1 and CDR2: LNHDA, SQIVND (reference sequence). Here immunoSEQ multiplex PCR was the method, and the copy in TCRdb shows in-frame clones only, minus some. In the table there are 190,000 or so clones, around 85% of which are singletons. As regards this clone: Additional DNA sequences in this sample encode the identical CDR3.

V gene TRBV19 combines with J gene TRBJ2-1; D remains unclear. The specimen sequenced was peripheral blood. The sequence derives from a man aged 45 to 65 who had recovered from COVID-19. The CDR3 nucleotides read TGTGCCTCGAGCTCCTACAATGAGCAGTTCTTC. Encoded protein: CASSSYNEQFF.